This T cell receptor (beta chain) stems from a study of blood T cell repertoires in COVID-19 (TCRdb year 2020). Regarding the complete study: The collaborator samples originated in the United States, Italy and Spain and spanned the acute and convalescent phases of COVID-19. The material from the prospective study consisted of cDNA or gDNA derived from T cells, B-cell-depleted T cells, or PBMCs. The dataset comprised deeply sampled blood TCRbeta repertoires from subjects exposed to, actively infected with, or recovered from COVID-19. The repertoires were released in a freely available public database meant as a resource for research on the immune response to SARS-CoV-2. The samples were drawn from two sources: the first 160 participants of the ongoing ImmuneRACE study, and 1,254 subjects contributed by 6 global collaborators. A de-identified subject ID, COVID-19 status, age in years and sex were almost always included in the sample metadata. Where HLA class I and class II types were available, the types were taken from metadata supplied by the sample provider, not from assay-based typing.

Points on this clone: Which antigen it targets is not known. No much larger clonotype is one base removed from it; base qualities were not supplied.

Each collaborating institution followed its own protocols to collect whole blood in K2EDTA tubes. For TCRbeta analysis, collaborators shipped samples as frozen whole blood, isolated PBMCs, or DNA extracted from either of those sample types. Reading from cysteine to phenylalanine, the CDR3 counts 18 amino acids. Just CDR3 DNA is preserved here, 54 bases in frame from base 1. The paper as a whole reports these results and caveats: The quantity of clinical and demographic metadata differed by source and by participant and was supplied without curation.

TCRbeta CDR3 regions were amplified from genomic DNA by means of the immunoSEQ Assay, a bias-controlled multiplex PCR. The source study handled its data this way. The number of nucleated cells in each sample was estimated from the amplification of reference gene primers within the assay. To quantify the absolute abundance of each unique TCRbeta CDR3 rearrangement, sequence reads were collapsed and filtered. For each sample, productive Simpson clonality was calculated as the square root of Simpson's diversity index over productive rearrangements. The table comes from immuneACCESS by way of TCRdb, which keeps in-frame sequences with V and J called. Part of the clones is missing from these tables; in studies checked, under half for an unresolved V gene and the rest for unknown reasons. V and J calls and clone size are as listed in that table; D and trimming were resolved from the DNA. The sample records approximately 94,000 clones, roughly four fifths of which are singletons. In total, the top ten clones hold approximately 24% of the sample.

The sequence links TRBV21-1 to TRBJ2-1; TRBD2, the table's D call, lacks a check against the DNA. TRBV21-1 is given as a pseudogene. The receptor was isolated from a human donor in a cohort sampled during active COVID-19. The sequencing sample was made of peripheral blood. The CDR3 region: CASSIGTSGRSPYNEQFF. In nucleotide form, the sequence is TGTGCCAGCAGCATCGGGACTAGCGGGAGATCCCCTTACAATGAGCAGTTCTTC.